This record concerns one T cell receptor (beta chain) sequence. Its antigen is unknown. It has no much larger one-base neighbor in the sample; base qualities were not kept. The cysteine opens and the phenylalanine closes a CDR3 of 16 amino acids. The sequence is cut down to CDR3 DNA, 48 bases in frame from base 1. The junction shows trimming of 1 base on V and 4 bases on J, and the gene matches do not reach 4 bases of it. CDR1 and CDR2 (SGHVS, FQNEAQ) derive from the germline V gene. These data are taken from a study of T cell clones after liver transplantation (dated by TCRdb to 2018 to 2020). About the study as a whole: The samples were obtained from ITN030ST, a randomized trial that attempted immunosuppression withdrawal within 2 years after liver transplantation. Donor-reactive T cell clones were identified by TCRbeta sequencing after a pre-transplant mixed lymphocyte reaction and then tracked in post-transplant blood. Blood samples were taken pre-transplant, pre-randomization before withdrawal, and post-randomization after full withdrawal or failed withdrawal. To count as tolerant, a recipient had to stay completely off immunosuppression for at least one year without liver enzymes climbing beyond twice the upper limit of normal. Of the eight recipients, a few were HCV-positive, while the remaining recipients had been transplanted for non-autoimmune, non-viral indications. The studied cohort comprised 8 liver transplant recipients, 3 classified as tolerant and 5 as non-tolerant. As an antigen-independent comparator for donor-reactive sequences, third party-reactive TCRbeta sequences were also identified from pre-transplant MLRs. No induction therapy was given to the subjects, and standard immunosuppression was administered until randomization at 12-24 months post-transplant.

Thawed unstimulated PBMCs were stained for CD3, CD4 and CD8 and FACS-sorted into CD3+CD4+ and CD3+CD8+ populations. All 8 studied subjects were randomized to withdrawal of immunosuppression. The Qiagen DNeasy Blood and Tissue Kit was used for genomic DNA isolation. Overall study outcomes, separate from this receptor: Low numbers of available donor cells limited the measurable donor-reactive repertoire in a couple of subjects. The decline in donor-reactive sequences exceeded the decline in third party-reactive sequences, suggesting partial antigen-specific deletion that was unrelated to withdrawal success. Because no allograft tissue specimens were available, donor-reactive T cells may have migrated into the graft instead of being deleted. In most of the 8 subjects, regardless of tolerance or HCV status, circulating donor-reactive CD4 TCRbeta sequences dropped significantly post-transplant. After accounting for repertoire turnover, donor-reactive detection was significantly reduced in 7 of 8 subjects for CD4 and 8 of 8 for CD8. The conclusions were considered preliminary, being limited by small, heterogeneous patient numbers and non-standardized post-transplant time points.

Using immunoSEQ, frozen genomic DNA was subjected to high-throughput TCRbeta CDR3 sequencing, a process that included PCR amplification, mapping, bias correction and internal controls. As for the authors' bioinformatics: Productive rearrangements were retained, and unique TCRbeta sequences were defined by the CDR3 nucleotide sequence together with the V and J gene. A sequence counted as donor-reactive only if the sequence showed at least 5-fold expansion in CFSE-low cells compared with unstimulated pre-transplant cells and had a frequency of at least 0.01%. Per-subject minimum frequency thresholds, based on the lowest-template unstimulated sample, ensured at least 90% detection power. Jensen-Shannon divergence between the top 1000 TCRbeta sequences after and before transplant was used to measure repertoire turnover. Changes in detection of donor-reactive sequences were tested with two-sided Fisher's exact tests. TCRdb stores this immuneACCESS table with in-frame sequences only. Part of the clones is absent; in the studies checked, under half of the shortfall reflects unresolved V genes, and no reason is known for the rest. That table gives V, J and clone size, and the DNA gave D and trimming. Here the sample has 55,000 to 75,000 clones; about 71% occur a single time. The top ten hold 2.8% of the sample.

Here the sequenced sample was CD4+ T cells from blood, taken at the roughly 16-month timepoint. Recombination joined TRBV7-8 with TRBJ2-3, with 11 bases aligning to TRBD1. This sequence originates from a human patient who received a liver transplant. After a transplant, some of the T cells may come from the graft donor. The CDR3 region: CASSLGTGGVSDTQYF. The DNA is as follows: TGTGCCAGCAGCTTAGGGACAGGGGGCGTCTCAGATACGCAGTATTTT.